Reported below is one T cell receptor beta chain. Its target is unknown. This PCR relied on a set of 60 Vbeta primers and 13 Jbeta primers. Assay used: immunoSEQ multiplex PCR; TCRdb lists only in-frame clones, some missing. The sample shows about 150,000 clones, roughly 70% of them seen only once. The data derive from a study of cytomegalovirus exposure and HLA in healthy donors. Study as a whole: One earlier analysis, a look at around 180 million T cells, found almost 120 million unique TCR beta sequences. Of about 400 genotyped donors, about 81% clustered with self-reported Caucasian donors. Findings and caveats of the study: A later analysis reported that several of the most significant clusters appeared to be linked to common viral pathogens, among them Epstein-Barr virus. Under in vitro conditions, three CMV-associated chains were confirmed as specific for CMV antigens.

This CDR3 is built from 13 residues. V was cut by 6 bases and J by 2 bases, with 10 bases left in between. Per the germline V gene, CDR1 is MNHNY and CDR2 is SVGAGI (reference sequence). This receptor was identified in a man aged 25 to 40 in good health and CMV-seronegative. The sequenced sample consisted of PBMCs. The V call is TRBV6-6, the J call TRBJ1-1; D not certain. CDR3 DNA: TGTGCCAGCAGCTCACCTAAAAACACTGAAGCTTTCTTT. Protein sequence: CASSSPKNTEAFF.